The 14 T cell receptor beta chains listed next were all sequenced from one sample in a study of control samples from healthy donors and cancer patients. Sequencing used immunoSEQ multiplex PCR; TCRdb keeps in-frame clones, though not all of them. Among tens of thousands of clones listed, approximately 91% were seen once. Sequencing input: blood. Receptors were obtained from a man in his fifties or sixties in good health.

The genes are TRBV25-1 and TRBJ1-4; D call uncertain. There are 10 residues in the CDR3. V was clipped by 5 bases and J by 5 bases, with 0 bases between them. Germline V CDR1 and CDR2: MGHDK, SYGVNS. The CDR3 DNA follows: TGTGCCAGCAGTAATGAAAAACTGTTTTTT. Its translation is CASSNEKLFF.

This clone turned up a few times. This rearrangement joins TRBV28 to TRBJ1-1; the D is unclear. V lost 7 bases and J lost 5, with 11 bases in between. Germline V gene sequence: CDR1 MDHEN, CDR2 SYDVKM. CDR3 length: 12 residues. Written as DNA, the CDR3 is TGTGCCAGCACCCTATCAGGTACTGAAGCTTTCTTT. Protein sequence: CASTLSGTEAFF.

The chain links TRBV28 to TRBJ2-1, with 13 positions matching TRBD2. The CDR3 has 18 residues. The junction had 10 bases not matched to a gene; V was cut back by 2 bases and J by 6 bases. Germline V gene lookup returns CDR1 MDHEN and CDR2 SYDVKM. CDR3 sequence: CASSLLPPTSGRANEQFF. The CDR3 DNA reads TGTGCCAGCAGTTTACTGCCCCCTACTAGCGGGAGGGCCAATGAGCAGTTCTTC.

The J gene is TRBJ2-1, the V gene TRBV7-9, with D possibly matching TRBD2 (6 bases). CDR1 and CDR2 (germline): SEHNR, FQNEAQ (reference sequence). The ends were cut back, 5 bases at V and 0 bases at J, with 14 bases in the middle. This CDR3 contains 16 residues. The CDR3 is CASSPGLALSYNEQFF. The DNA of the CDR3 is TGTGCCAGCAGCCCGGGACTCGCCCTCTCCTACAATGAGCAGTTCTTC.

The CDR3 loop reads CASRLGQNSYEQYF. The CDR3 DNA follows: TGTGCCAGCCGCCTGGGGCAGAACTCCTACGAGCAGTACTTC. This sequence joins TRBV6-6 and TRBJ2-7, with D perhaps matching TRBD1 (5 bases). This CDR3 has 14 residues. V was shortened by 8 bases and J by 0 bases, with 14 bases between the two germline ends. Germline V gene sequence: CDR1 MNHNY, CDR2 SVGAGI (reference sequence).

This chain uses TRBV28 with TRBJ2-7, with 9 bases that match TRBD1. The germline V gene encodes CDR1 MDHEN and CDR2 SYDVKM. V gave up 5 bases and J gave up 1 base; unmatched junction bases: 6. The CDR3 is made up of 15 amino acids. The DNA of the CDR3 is TGTGCCAGCAGTCTCCCGGGACAGGGATCCTACGAGCAGTACTTC. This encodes CASSLPGQGSYEQYF.

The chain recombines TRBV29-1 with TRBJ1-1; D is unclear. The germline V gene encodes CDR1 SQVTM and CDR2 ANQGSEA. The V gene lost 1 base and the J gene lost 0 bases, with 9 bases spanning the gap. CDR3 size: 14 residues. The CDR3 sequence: CSVEGSGMNTEAFF. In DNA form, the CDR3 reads TGCAGCGTTGAAGGGTCCGGAATGAACACTGAAGCTTTCTTT.

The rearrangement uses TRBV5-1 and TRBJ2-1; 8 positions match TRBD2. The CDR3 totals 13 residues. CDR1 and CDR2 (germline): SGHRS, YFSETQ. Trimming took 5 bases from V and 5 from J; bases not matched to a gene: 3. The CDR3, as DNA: TGCGCCAGCAGGATCGGGGGGGACAATGAGCAGTTCTTC. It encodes CASRIGGDNEQFF. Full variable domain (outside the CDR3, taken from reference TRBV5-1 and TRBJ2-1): KAGVTQTPRYLIKTRGQQVTLSCSPISGHRSVSWYQQTPGQGLQFLFEYFSETQRNKGNFPGRFSGRQFSNSRSEMNVSTLELGDSALYLCASRIGGDNEQFFGPGTRLTVL.

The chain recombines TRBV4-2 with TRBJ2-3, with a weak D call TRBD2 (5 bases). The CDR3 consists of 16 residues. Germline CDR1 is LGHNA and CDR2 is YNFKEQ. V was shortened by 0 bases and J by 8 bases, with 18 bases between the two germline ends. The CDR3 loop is CASSQDNPGTLGTQYF. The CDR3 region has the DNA TGTGCCAGCAGCCAAGATAATCCGGGAACCTTGGGTACGCAGTATTTT.

The CDR3 DNA follows: TGTGCCAGCAGACGGGACAGGGTCAACGAGCAGTACTTC. Encoded protein: CASRRDRVNEQYF. The V and J genes are TRBV5-4 and TRBJ2-7, with TRBD1 identical over 9 bases. Germline CDR1 SGHNT, CDR2 YYREEE (reference sequence). V shed 5 bases, J shed 5 bases, and the junction held 5 bases outside the gene matches. The CDR3 length is 13 residues.

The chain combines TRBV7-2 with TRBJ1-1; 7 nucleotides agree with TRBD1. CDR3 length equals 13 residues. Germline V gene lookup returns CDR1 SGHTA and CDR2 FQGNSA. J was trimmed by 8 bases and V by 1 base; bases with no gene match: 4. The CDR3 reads CASSLVRGSEAFF. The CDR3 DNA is TGTGCCAGCAGCTTAGTCAGGGGGAGCGAAGCTTTCTTT.

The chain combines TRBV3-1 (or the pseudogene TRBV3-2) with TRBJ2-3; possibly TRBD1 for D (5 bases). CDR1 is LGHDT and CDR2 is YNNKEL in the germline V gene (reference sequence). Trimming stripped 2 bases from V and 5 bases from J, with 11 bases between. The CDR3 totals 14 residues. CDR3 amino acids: CASSQSPGIDTQYF. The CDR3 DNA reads TGTGCCAGCAGCCAAAGCCCAGGGATAGATACGCAGTATTTT.

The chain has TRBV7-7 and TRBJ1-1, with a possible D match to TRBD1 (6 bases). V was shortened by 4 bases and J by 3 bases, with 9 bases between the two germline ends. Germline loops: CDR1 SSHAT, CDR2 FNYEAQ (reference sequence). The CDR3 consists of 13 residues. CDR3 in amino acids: CASSWTADTEAFF. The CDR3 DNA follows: TGTGCCAGCAGCTGGACAGCCGACACTGAAGCTTTCTTT.

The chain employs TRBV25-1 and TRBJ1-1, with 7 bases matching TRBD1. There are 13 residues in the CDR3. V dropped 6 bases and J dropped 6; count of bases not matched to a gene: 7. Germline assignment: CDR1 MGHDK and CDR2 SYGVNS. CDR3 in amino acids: CASSLTGTAEAFF. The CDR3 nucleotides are TGTGCCAGCAGCCTGACAGGGACCGCTGAAGCTTTCTTT.